Listed below are T cell receptor beta chains from one sample, sequenced in a study of blood T cell repertoires in COVID-19. TCRdb's copy holds only in-frame clones and misses some; the assay was immunoSEQ multiplex PCR. The sample includes 81,000 or so clones, over 80% of them seen just once. Sample: peripheral blood. The receptors originated from a woman in her sixties or seventies with active COVID-19. Both conserved end residues are part of each CDR3. D genes are given only for firm matches. Clone sizes are given selectively: once, few, many, or a class where the clone is expanded.

j_call d_call cdr3_length clone_size v_call cdr3_nt cdr3_aa
TRBJ2-1 TRBD2 15 once TRBV7-9 TGTGCCAGCAGCTCCCGGGCGGGGGGGTACAATGAGCAGTTCTTC CASSSRAGGYNEQFF
TRBJ1-4 NA 13 NA TRBV10-2 TGCGCCAGCATACGGGGATCGGGAGAAAAACTGTTTTTT CASIRGSGEKLFF
TRBJ2-5 TRBD2 20 once TRBV4-1 TGCGCCAGCAGCCGACTACCGGGACTAGCGGGTGTCCCGTACCAAGAGACCCAGTACTTC CASSRLPGLAGVPYQETQYF
TRBJ2-3 NA 13 NA TRBV19 TGTGCGGTGGAGGGGGCCAACACAGATACGCAGTATTTT CAVEGANTDTQYF
TRBJ2-7 NA 14 NA TRBV10-3 TGTGCCATCAGTGAGTCGTCAGGGGTCCACGAGCAGTACTTC CAISESSGVHEQYF
TRBJ2-7 TRBD2 17 NA TRBV9 TGTGCCAGCAGCCTAGGGACTAGCGGTGGAAGGACGAACGAGCAGTACTTC CASSLGTSGGRTNEQYF
TRBJ2-2 TRBD1 14 NA TRBV5-1 TGCGCCAGCAGCGGACAGGTTTACACCGGGGAGCTGTTTTTT CASSGQVYTGELFF
TRBJ2-1 TRBD1 15 NA TRBV11-3 TGTGCCAGCAGCTTAAGACAGGGGGGGTACAATGAGCAGTTCTTC CASSLRQGGYNEQFF
TRBJ2-2 NA 15 few TRBV12-5 TGTGCTAGTGGTTTGCCCTTGGGGCGGGGCGGGGAGCTGTTTTTT CASGLPLGRGGELFF
TRBJ1-5 NA 17 NA TRBV6-4 TGTGCCAGCAGTGACTCTCGGGGGGGGCTTGGCAATCAGCCCCAGCATTTT CASSDSRGGLGNQPQHF
TRBJ1-5 NA 13 few TRBV7-3 TGTGCCAGCAGCTCACAGAAAGATCAGCCCCAGCATTTT CASSSQKDQPQHF
TRBJ2-7 TRBD1 14 NA TRBV5-1 TGCGCCAGCAGCATCCAGGGGGACTCCTACGAGCAGTACTTC CASSIQGDSYEQYF